The 30 T cell receptor beta chains listed next were all sequenced from one sample in a study of blood T cell repertoires in COVID-19. The protocol was immunoSEQ multiplex PCR, while the TCRdb copy is restricted to in-frame clones and leaves out a portion. The top ten clones hold 1.8% of a sample with about 110,000 clones, about two thirds of them seen once. The material sequenced was peripheral blood. These receptors came from a middle-aged woman with acute or convalescent COVID-19.

The CDR3 nucleotides read TGTGCCAGCAGCTTGGTTTGGAGCGGGGGGGCCCAAGAGACCCAGTACTTC. It encodes CASSLVWSGGAQETQYF. The chain employs TRBV5-6 and TRBJ2-5; 10 bases map to TRBD2. The CDR3 spans 17 residues. Germline assignment: CDR1 SGHDT and CDR2 YYEEEE. V trimming: 0 bases; J trimming: 1 base; junction bases outside the gene matches: 6.

The chain joins TRBV5-4 to TRBJ2-5; 9 nucleotides align to TRBD1. Germline trimming cut 1 base from V and 10 bases from J; bases unmatched to any gene: 2. The CDR3 runs 12 residues. Germline V CDR1 and CDR2: SGHNT, YYREEE (reference sequence). This CDR3 reads CASSLTGGDQYF. Written as DNA, the CDR3 is TGTGCCAGCAGCTTGACAGGGGGCGACCAGTACTTC.

Only a few counts were recorded for this clone. The chain employs TRBV18 and TRBJ2-7; D perhaps matches TRBD2 (6 bases). Germline values: CDR1 KGHSH, CDR2 LQKENI. The CDR3 covers 15 residues. The germline V and J ends were trimmed by 5 bases and 1 base, with 15 bases remaining between them. CDR3 DNA: TGTGCCAGCTCAGGAAAGACGGGGGTTTCCTACGAGCAGTACTTC. It translates to CASSGKTGVSYEQYF.

This sequence joins TRBV5-6 and TRBJ2-5, with D possibly TRBD2 on 5 matching bases. The length of the CDR3 is 15 residues. The ends were cut back, 4 bases at V and 1 base at J, with 14 bases in the middle. The germline V gene has CDR1 SGHDT and CDR2 YYEEEE. The CDR3 nucleotides read TGTGCCAGCAGCCAGTCTCTGGGAGTCCAAGAGACCCAGTACTTC. This codes for CASSQSLGVQETQYF.

The chain carries TRBV4-1 and TRBJ2-1; weak D call: TRBD2 (7 bases). The CDR3 contains 17 residues. V was cut by 4 bases and J by 3 bases, with 19 bases left in between. CDR1 is MGHRA, CDR2 YSYEKL, per germline. CDR3 nucleotide sequence: TGCGCCAGCAGCCCCCTCGTCCGGGGGGCCGACTACAATGAGCAGTTCTTC. Protein: CASSPLVRGADYNEQFF.

This clone was found a few times. J is TRBJ1-4 and V is TRBV10-2, with a tentative D call TRBD1 (6 bases). Germline V gene sequence: CDR1 WSHSY, CDR2 SAAADI. The length of the CDR3 is 14 residues. Between the trimmed V and J ends, which lost 3 bases and 8 bases, there was a span of 13 bases. The CDR3 bases are TGCGCCAGCAGTGAAAGGGGGGGGTACGAAAAACTGTTTTTT. Translating it yields CASSERGGYEKLFF.

The chain is built from TRBV30 and TRBJ1-1, with TRBD1 identical over 7 bases. The CDR3 loop spans 13 amino acids. V trimming: 2 bases; J trimming: 1 base; junction bases outside the gene matches: 1. In germline, CDR1 is GTSNPN, CDR2 SVGIG (reference sequence). CDR3 coding DNA: TGTGCCTGGAGTAGACAGGGGAACACTGAAGCTTTCTTT. Translation gives CAWSRQGNTEAFF.

The chain combines TRBV12-3 or TRBV12-4 with TRBJ2-5, with a tentative D call TRBD2 (5 bases). CDR3 length: 12 amino acids. V was cut by 6 bases and J by 10 bases, with 15 bases left in between. The CDR3 coding sequence is TGTGCCAGCAGACGGAGCGAGGCGGGCCAGTACTTC. Protein product: CASRRSEAGQYF.

The V gene is TRBV27, the J gene TRBJ2-5, with 9 nucleotides matching TRBD2. With V trimmed by 8 bases and J by 9 bases, 10 bases remained unmatched. Germline assignment: CDR1 MNHEY and CDR2 SMNVEV (reference sequence). This CDR3 comprises 13 residues. CDR3 residues: CASGRGGQLAQYF. The CDR3 DNA is TGTGCCAGCGGGCGGGGGGGCCAATTGGCCCAGTACTTC.

This chain joins TRBV3-1 (or the pseudogene TRBV3-2) and TRBJ2-2; tentatively, D is TRBD2 (6 bases). V lost 1 base and J lost 3, with 9 bases in between. Germline V CDR1 and CDR2: LGHDT, YNNKEL (reference sequence). The CDR3 is 15 amino acids. The CDR3 is CASSQAWDYTGELFF. The CDR3 coding sequence is TGTGCCAGCAGCCAAGCTTGGGACTACACCGGGGAGCTGTTTTTT.

The chain joins TRBV30 to TRBJ2-3; 7 nucleotides align to TRBD2. This CDR3 contains 13 residues. Germline V gene sequence: CDR1 GTSNPN, CDR2 SVGIG (reference sequence). Unmatched junction bases numbered 6, after V lost 7 bases and J lost 2 bases. Here the CDR3 DNA reads TGTGCCTCCCGGGACTACATCACAGATACGCAGTATTTT. It is translated as CASRDYITDTQYF. Supplemented by reference TRBV30 and TRBJ2-3, the full variable domain reads SQTIHQWPATLVQPVGSPLSLECTVEGTSNPNLYWYRQAAGRGLQLLFYSVGIGQISSEVPQNLSASRPQDRQFILSSKKLLLSDSGFYLCASRDYITDTQYFGPGTRLTVL.

This chain connects TRBV19 to TRBJ2-7; tentative D call: TRBD1 (6 bases). The V end lost 4 bases, the J end lost 0 bases, and 13 bases lay between the germline ends. The germline V gene encodes CDR1 LNHDA and CDR2 SQIVND (reference sequence). This CDR3 spans 15 amino acids. The CDR3 bases are TGTGCCAGTAGTAGGGACATTGGGGGCTCCTACGAGCAGTACTTC. Amino acids: CASSRDIGGSYEQYF.

The V gene is TRBV29-1, the J gene TRBJ1-1; D call uncertain. Per the germline V gene, CDR1 is SQVTM and CDR2 is ANQGSEA. The CDR3 is made up of 13 amino acids. V was shortened by 7 bases and J by 0 bases, with 12 bases between the two germline ends. This CDR3 reads CSGRSPLNTEAFF. The CDR3 DNA is TGCAGCGGTCGGTCCCCACTGAACACTGAAGCTTTCTTT.

The chain employs TRBV18 and TRBJ2-3; 8 bases align to TRBD1. This CDR3 is built from 15 residues. Germline CDR1 reads KGHSH; CDR2 reads LQKENI. V gave up 3 bases and J gave up 1 base; unmatched junction bases: 3. The CDR3: CASSPSTGGTDTQYF. The CDR3 DNA is TGTGCCAGCTCACCTTCGACAGGGGGCACAGATACGCAGTATTTT. Full variable domain (remainder filled in from reference TRBV18 and TRBJ2-3): NAGVMQNPRHLVRRRGQEARLRCSPMKGHSHVYWYRQLPEEGLKFMVYLQKENIIDESGMPKERFSAEFPKEGPSILRIQQVVRGDSAAYFCASSPSTGGTDTQYFGPGTRLTVL.

There are many counts of this clone. The chain is built from TRBV5-4 and TRBJ1-1; D is unresolved. Germline V gene data show CDR1 as SGHNT and CDR2 as YYREEE (reference sequence). V was shortened by 6 bases and J by 0 bases, with 18 bases between the two germline ends. There are 16 residues in the CDR3. This CDR3 is CASNPHCQDLNTEAFF. Written as DNA, the CDR3 is TGTGCCAGCAACCCACACTGCCAGGACTTGAACACTGAAGCTTTCTTT.

The rearrangement uses TRBV27 and TRBJ1-1; D call uncertain. V shed 0 bases and J shed 3 bases, with 11 bases lying between them. The CDR3 is made up of 15 amino acids. The germline V gene encodes CDR1 MNHEY and CDR2 SMNVEV (reference sequence). As DNA, the CDR3 is TGTGCCAGCAGTTTATCAAATCCCCGAGACACTGAAGCTTTCTTT. As protein: CASSLSNPRDTEAFF.

The chain recombines TRBV18 with TRBJ2-1, with 11 positions matching TRBD2. CDR1 is KGHSH and CDR2 is LQKENI in the germline V gene. This CDR3 contains 17 residues. V was pared by 6 bases and J by 4 bases, with 11 bases of the junction left unmatched. This chain's CDR3 is CASSPPSSGGKYNEQFF. The CDR3 region has the DNA TGTGCCAGCTCGCCGCCCTCTAGCGGGGGGAAGTACAATGAGCAGTTCTTC.

The chain carries TRBV28 and TRBJ2-5, with 9 bases that match TRBD2. V dropped 5 bases and J dropped 1; count of bases not matched to a gene: 8. The germline CDR1 and CDR2 sequences are MDHEN and SYDVKM. CDR3 length equals 16 residues. CDR3 sequence: CASSGSRGGFQETQYF. CDR3 bases: TGTGCCAGCAGTGGTTCGCGGGGGGGCTTCCAAGAGACCCAGTACTTC.

This clone was recorded many times. This rearrangement joins TRBV18 to TRBJ1-5; 7 bases agree with TRBD1. V gave up 6 bases and J gave up 6 bases; unmatched junction bases: 14. The CDR3 length is 16 residues. From germline, CDR1 is KGHSH and CDR2 LQKENI. CDR3 amino acids: CASSPLPQGGAQPQHF. The CDR3 nucleotides are TGTGCCAGCTCGCCTTTACCCCAGGGGGGCGCTCAGCCCCAGCATTTT. Looking up the rest from reference TRBV18 and TRBJ1-5 gives the full variable domain: NAGVMQNPRHLVRRRGQEARLRCSPMKGHSHVYWYRQLPEEGLKFMVYLQKENIIDESGMPKERFSAEFPKEGPSILRIQQVVRGDSAAYFCASSPLPQGGAQPQHFGDGTRLSIL.

This clone has a handful of counts. The gene calls are TRBV27 and TRBJ2-2; unclear D gene. Germline CDR1 reads MNHEY; CDR2 reads SMNVEV (reference sequence). CDR3 length equals 15 residues. Deletions cut 6 bases from V and 4 bases from J, with 15 bases between. This CDR3 reads CASSLRAQVTGELFF. The CDR3 nucleotides are TGTGCCAGCAGCCTCAGAGCTCAGGTCACCGGGGAGCTGTTTTTT.

This clone was seen a few times. CDR3 nucleotide sequence: TGTGCCAGTAGTGAGCGGACAGGGAACTATGGCTACACCTTC. Encoded protein: CASSERTGNYGYTF. This chain joins TRBV19 and TRBJ1-2; TRBD1 agrees at 8 bases. J gave up 2 bases and V 5 bases, and 4 bases lay outside the gene matches. This CDR3 has 14 residues. CDR1 and CDR2 from the germline V gene are LNHDA and SQIVND (reference sequence).

The V and J genes are TRBV27 and TRBJ2-3; D gene ambiguous. V was clipped by 5 bases and J by 1 base, with 10 bases between them. The CDR3 is 14 residues long. Germline lookup yields CDR1 MNHEY and CDR2 SMNVEV (reference sequence). CDR3 sequence (DNA): TGTGCCAGCAGTACCCCCCAGGGCACAGATACGCAGTATTTT. Protein sequence: CASSTPQGTDTQYF.

The chain has TRBV3-1 (or the pseudogene TRBV3-2) and TRBJ2-3; 9 bases fit TRBD1. This CDR3 contains 15 residues. V shed 3 bases and J 5 bases; nucleotides not matched to a gene: 6. Germline V gives CDR1 LGHDT, CDR2 YNNKEL (reference sequence). The CDR3 DNA reads as TGTGCCAGCAGCCAGCCAGGGACAGGGAGAGATACGCAGTATTTT. This codes for CASSQPGTGRDTQYF.

The V and J genes are TRBV6-1 and TRBJ1-1; weak D call: TRBD1 (6 bases). The CDR3 covers 14 residues. CDR1 is MNHNS and CDR2 is SASEGT in the germline V gene. V lost 5 bases to trimming and J lost 1 base, with 11 bases between them. The CDR3 loop is CASSYGQTNTEAFF. As DNA, the CDR3 is TGTGCCAGCAGTTATGGACAGACGAACACTGAAGCTTTCTTT.

The chain couples TRBV5-6 to TRBJ2-5; 9 bases align to TRBD2. The V gene's germline CDR1 is SGHDT and CDR2 YYEEEE. The CDR3 contains 16 residues. V was pared by 3 bases and J by 2 bases, with 8 bases of the junction left unmatched. The CDR3 protein is CASSWDSGGLQETQYF. In nucleotides, the CDR3 is TGTGCCAGCAGCTGGGATAGCGGGGGACTACAAGAGACCCAGTACTTC.

The chain couples TRBV7-2 to TRBJ2-3; TRBD1 aligns across 10 bases. V lost 6 bases and J lost 4; bases outside the gene matches: 7. Germline V gene sequence: CDR1 SGHTA, CDR2 FQGNSA. This CDR3 is 15 amino acids long. In DNA, the CDR3 is TGTGCCAGCAGTAAGACAGGGGGCTTGTCAGATACGCAGTATTTT. This codes for CASSKTGGLSDTQYF.

The genes are TRBV18 and TRBJ1-1, with D possibly TRBD1 on 6 matching bases. The germline V gene has CDR1 KGHSH and CDR2 LQKENI. CDR3 length: 15 residues. Trimming took 1 base from V and 4 from J, leaving 13 bases between them. The CDR3 protein is CASSPLDGGRTEAFF. In DNA, the CDR3 is TGTGCCAGCTCACCACTCGACGGGGGGCGCACTGAAGCTTTCTTT.

V usage is TRBV6-5 and J usage is TRBJ2-7; a weak D match, TRBD1 (5 bases). The length of the CDR3 is 15 residues. Trimming cost V 6 bases and J 3 bases, with 18 bases left between them. Germline V gene data show CDR1 as MNHEY and CDR2 as SVGAGI. Here the CDR3 DNA reads TGTGCCAGCAGAACAGGTCCAGTTTATTACTACGAGCAGTACTTC. Encoded protein: CASRTGPVYYYEQYF.

The chain employs TRBV7-2 and TRBJ2-1; the match to TRBD2 covers 14 bases. Germline trimming cut 1 base from V and 8 bases from J; bases unmatched to any gene: 4. Germline V lookup: CDR1 SGHTA, CDR2 FQGNSA. The CDR3 consists of 16 residues. CDR3 in DNA: TGTGCCAGCAGCTTAGAGGGGACTAGCGGGGGTCATGAGCAGTTCTTC. This encodes CASSLEGTSGGHEQFF.

V gene TRBV4-1 combines with J gene TRBJ1-2; 8 bases align to TRBD1. This CDR3 is built from 15 residues. V lost 4 bases to trimming and J lost 7 bases; unmatched junction nucleotides: 11. The germline CDR1 and CDR2 sequences are MGHRA and YSYEKL. The CDR3 sequence: CASSLQPGQGPGYTF. The CDR3 bases are TGCGCCAGCAGCCTACAACCCGGACAGGGACCTGGCTACACCTTC.